This T cell receptor (beta chain) came from a study of T cells in Graves' hyperthyroidism and ophthalmopathy (dated by TCRdb to between 2017 and 2020). About the investigation overall: Peripheral blood was collected at initial diagnosis, before any treatment. In addition, the study compared T-cell repertoires in thyroid tissue and in blood from six Graves' hyperthyroidism patients. To identify TCR V-J signatures that set the groups apart, the researchers used a discovery cohort of about a hundred patients, made up of 40 to 45 with Graves' ophthalmopathy and about 55 with stable Graves' hyperthyroidism. After sampling, hyperthyroidism patients received methimazole starting at 30 mg daily, and ophthalmopathy patients received high-dose intravenous methylprednisolone. The approximately 100 discovery patients were randomly divided into training and test sets at a 7:3 ratio. Whether ophthalmopathy could be predicted prospectively was tested in an independent validation cohort made up of under 20 hyperthyroidism patients plus 17 patients who later progressed to ophthalmopathy. The paper reports TCR Vbeta CDR3 sequencing of fewer than 150 peripheral blood samples: approximately 43 ophthalmopathy, under 80 hyperthyroidism and approximately 17 progressor patients. What the research found in general, with its limitations: Most expanded thyroid clonotypes (frequency above 0.001) were also found in blood, which suggests that blood repertoires may mirror thyroid immune responses. No statistical method was used to fix the sample size in advance, and group allocation was not hidden from the investigators. During validation, the model predicted progression to ophthalmopathy a median of about 5.9 months ahead of onset, with almost 71% sensitivity and about 72% specificity. A model built on a 13 V-J signature distinguished ophthalmopathy from stable hyperthyroidism, reaching about 88% sensitivity and under 84% specificity in cross-validation and 80%/75% in testing.

Hyperthyroidism patients were aged 18 to 65 years and newly diagnosed, with disease duration of less than 2 months. Any patient with an uncontrolled infection, another autoimmune disease, pregnancy or lactation was excluded. Diagnoses relied on clinical symptoms, serum thyroxine and TRAb, thyroid ultrasound and orbital computed tomography. Blood from progressor patients was drawn when they were first diagnosed with hyperthyroidism, before any ophthalmopathy symptoms appeared. PBMCs were separated from roughly 10 ml of fresh peripheral blood using Ficoll-Paque density gradient centrifugation. Patients classed as progressors first received a Graves' hyperthyroidism diagnosis and then went on to develop ophthalmopathy during follow-up. Total RNA was extracted using Trizol reagent, and RNA quality was assessed on an Agilent 2100 Bioanalyzer. This clonotype was detected only a few times. Its antigen remains unidentified. One base away there is no much larger clone; base qualities are not given.

The CDR1 and CDR2 encoded by the germline V gene are LGHNA and YNFKEQ. Inclusive of the bounding cysteine and phenylalanine, the CDR3 is 16 residues long. CDR3 DNA only is kept here, 48 bases in frame from base 1. V lost 0 bases and J lost 6 bases; the stretch between them is 17 bases long. The TCR beta CDR3 regions were amplified from RNA transcripts. The first round of RT-PCR for the TCR CDR3 was performed with the HTBI primer set and the Qiagen OneStep RT-PCR kit. Libraries were constructed in a second round of multiplex PCR, after which size selection and purification were performed. Paired-end sequencing of the libraries was performed with 100 bp reads on an Illumina HiSeq2000. On the study's bioinformatics: SOAPnuke was used to process the raw data, removing reads that contained adapters or uncalled bases, had a mean Phred below 15, or lacked an exact match to the constant primer or identifier. High-quality paired reads were merged using COPE v1.2.5, and each unique nucleotide sequence was defined as a clonotype. Clonotypes were aligned to IMGT TRBV, TRBD and TRBJ reference segments using MiTCR v1.1. Analysis was restricted to V-J combinations with a frequency above 0.0001, which covered 98% to 99.2% of repertoires. A TCS score was defined as the ratio of F50 (clonal expansion) to E x V (chaos), with BLOSUM62-based TCRdist applied between CDR3 peptides within each V-J. Welch's t-statistics and random forest reduced roughly 530 V-J features to 13, which were used in a naive Bayes classifier (R e1071). The public sequencing data were trimmed at Q25 with fastp and processed into clonotypes with MiXCR by TCRdb, which kept only in-frame beta chains. When rows share a CDR3 protein, they turn into one entry using the most common DNA and genes. It is TCRdb's table, rather than the study itself, that gives the V and J calls and clone size. This sample gives around 380,000 distinct CDR3 sequences in total; roughly 13% of them show up just once. In total, the top ten clones hold 20% of the sample.

The sequenced material came from blood. This chain joins TRBV4-2 to TRBJ2-5; the D element might be TRBD1 or TRBD2, as each aligns at 5 bases. This receptor was obtained from a man aged 30 to 45 with Graves' hyperthyroidism that later progressed to Graves' ophthalmopathy. At the DNA level, the sequence is TGTGCCAGCAGCCAAGATTGGGACGGGGTAATGAAGACCCAGTACTTC. Translated, it gives CASSQDWDGVMKTQYF.